Listed below are T cell receptor beta chains from one sample, sequenced in a study of shared clonotypes between healthy human individuals. Using immunoSEQ multiplex PCR, the repertoire was profiled, and TCRdb retains in-frame clones only, with some absent. Of 600,000 or so clones in the sample, 85% to 95% were seen once. The sequenced sample was naive CD8+ T cells sorted from blood. These receptors all come from a woman in her thirties in good health. CDR3s include the opening cysteine and the closing phenylalanine or tryptophan. A D gene is named only where the DNA matches it firmly. Expanded clones are given a class, and other clones once, few, many or no size at all.

NA	TRBV28	TRBJ2-3	NA	TGTGCCAGCAGTCCCCGAGGGTGGCGAAGGGGCCCAGATACGCAGTATTTT	CASSPRGWRRGPDTQYF
NA	TRBV5-1	TRBJ1-1	NA	TGCGCCAGCAGGGCAGGGCTCGAAGCTGAAGCTTTCTTT	CASRAGLEAEAFF
NA	TRBV5-1	TRBJ1-2	TRBD1	TGCGCCAGCAGCCATACAGGGGGCGTCTATGGCTACACCTTC	CASSHTGGVYGYTF
NA	TRBV11-2	TRBJ2-7	NA	TGTGCCAGCAGCGACGGCTACGAGCAGTACTTC	CASSDGYEQYF
NA	TRBV19	TRBJ1-2	NA	TGTGCCAGTAGTATGGGGGGCGCGAACTATGGCTACACCTTC	CASSMGGANYGYTF
NA	TRBV28	TRBJ2-7	NA	TGTGCCAGCAGTTTAGCCGGGAGATCCTACGAGCAGTACTTC	CASSLAGRSYEQYF
NA	TRBV28	TRBJ2-1	NA	TGTGCCACCGGGACTTCCTACAATGAGCAGTTCTTC	CATGTSYNEQFF
NA	TRBV10-3	TRBJ1-1	TRBD1	TGTGCCATCAGCACAGGGGAGGGAGCTCAAGCTTTCTTT	CAISTGEGAQAFF
NA	TRBV30	TRBJ2-2	TRBD2	TGTGCCTGGAGGCGTGGGAGGGCCCCCGGGGAGCTGTTTTTT	CAWRRGRAPGELFF
NA	TRBV9	TRBJ2-2	NA	TGTGCCAGCAGCGTGGACCGTAGGACTGAAAACACCGGGGAGCTGTTTTTT	CASSVDRRTENTGELFF
NA	TRBV25-1	TRBJ2-7	TRBD2	TGTGCCTCGGGGACTAGCGGGAGATACGAGCAGTACTTC	CASGTSGRYEQYF
NA	TRBV9	TRBJ2-7	NA	TGTGCCAGCAGCGACACCTCGAGCTCCTACGAGCAGTACTTC	CASSDTSSSYEQYF
NA	TRBV5-6	TRBJ2-2	TRBD2	TGTGCCAGCAGCCTCGGACTAGCGGATGGGGAGCTGTTTTTT	CASSLGLADGELFF
NA	TRBV28	TRBJ2-7	NA	TGTGCCAGCAGCCAGGGTCTTACCTACGAGCAGTACTTC	CASSQGLTYEQYF
NA	TRBV30	TRBJ1-1	NA	TGTGCCTGGAGGGACTACACTGAAGCTTTCTTT	CAWRDYTEAFF
NA	TRBV28	TRBJ1-1	NA	TGTGCCAGCAGTTTAAGCAGGGGAGGTATGGCTTTCTTT	CASSLSRGGMAFF
NA	TRBV9	TRBJ1-2	TRBD1	TGTGCCAGCAGCGGTTGGACAGGGGGCGGATATGGCTACACCTTC	CASSGWTGGGYGYTF
NA	TRBV14	TRBJ1-2	NA	TGTGCCAGCAGCCAAGGGGGAGATGGCTACACCTTC	CASSQGGDGYTF
NA	TRBV7-9	TRBJ2-1	NA	TGTGCCAGCAGAGGGACTGGGAATGAGCAGTTCTTC	CASRGTGNEQFF
NA	TRBV19	TRBJ2-2	TRBD2	TGTGCCAGTAGGATAGCGGGAGCATCCGGGGAGCTGTTTTTT	CASRIAGASGELFF
NA	TRBV7-9	TRBJ2-3	TRBD1	TGTGCCAGCAGCCCGTACCCTGGGACAGGTGCTAGCACAGATACGCAGTATTTT	CASSPYPGTGASTDTQYF
NA	TRBV19	TRBJ2-1	NA	TGTGCCAGTAGCCACAGGGCCCGGGGTACCGGCAATGAGCAGTTCTTC	CASSHRARGTGNEQFF
NA	TRBV2	TRBJ2-7	NA	TGTGCCAGCAGTTCCGGCGGACTCACCTACGAGCAGTACTTC	CASSSGGLTYEQYF
NA	TRBV29-1	TRBJ2-7	TRBD1	TGCAGCGTTGAAGACAACTTCCCCCCTGGACAGGGGTCCTACGAGCAGTACTTC	CSVEDNFPPGQGSYEQYF
few	TRBV5-1	TRBJ1-5	NA	TGCGCCAGCAGCTTGGGCCAGGGAGAACAGCCCCAGCATTTT	CASSLGQGEQPQHF
once	TRBV18	TRBJ2-7	NA	TGTGCCAGCTCGCCGACCGCCGAGGTCGAGGAGCAGTACTTC	CASSPTAEVEEQYF
NA	TRBV13	TRBJ2-3	NA	TGTGCCAGCAGCTTAGAAGGAGCGAGCACAGATACGCAGTATTTT	CASSLEGASTDTQYF
NA	TRBV27	TRBJ1-2	NA	TGTGCCAGCAGTTCCGCCCGGGGGGGAGAGGGCTATGGCTACACCTTC	CASSSARGGEGYGYTF
NA	TRBV27	TRBJ2-7	NA	TGTGCCTCCTCCCTTCGTTGGCTCCCGCCCAGCTCCTACGAGCAGTACTTC	CASSLRWLPPSSYEQYF
NA	TRBV6-1	TRBJ2-1	NA	TGTGCCAGCAGTGAAGAAAGATATTCCAATGAGCAGTTCTTC	CASSEERYSNEQFF
NA	TRBV4-1	TRBJ2-2	NA	TGCGCCAGCAGCCCGCGGACAGCCGGGGAGCTGTTTTTT	CASSPRTAGELFF
NA	TRBV15	TRBJ1-4	NA	TGTGCCACCAGCAGAGGGGTAGGGCGGGAAAAACTGTTTTTT	CATSRGVGREKLFF
NA	TRBV27	TRBJ1-6	NA	TGTGCCAGCGGCCCGCGCGGGGGTTCACCCCTCCACTTT	CASGPRGGSPLHF
NA	TRBV9	TRBJ1-2	NA	TGTGCCAGCCCCGCCCTCTCAAGAAAGACCTATGGCTACACCTTC	CASPALSRKTYGYTF
once	TRBV19	TRBJ2-7	NA	TGTGCCAGTAGTCTAACCTCGGACAGCTCCTACGAGCAGTACTTC	CASSLTSDSSYEQYF
NA	TRBV9	TRBJ2-2	NA	TGTGCCAGCAGCGTAGGCCTTGCAGGGGTGATCACCGGGGAGCTGTTTTTT	CASSVGLAGVITGELFF
NA	TRBV6-4	TRBJ2-1	TRBD1	TGTGCCAGCAGTGACGGGACAGGAGCGTACAATGAGCAGTTCTTC	CASSDGTGAYNEQFF
NA	TRBV5-6	TRBJ2-7	NA	TGTGCCAGCAGCTTGCCAGAAGAGCCCTACGAGCAGTACTTC	CASSLPEEPYEQYF
NA	TRBV18	TRBJ2-5	NA	TGTGCCAGCTCACCACAAATCACAGCAAACCCCGGAGAGGAGACCCAGTACTTC	CASSPQITANPGEETQYF
once	TRBV6-6	TRBJ1-4	TRBD1	TGTGCCAGCACCCCGGGACAGACTAATGAAAAACTGTTTTTT	CASTPGQTNEKLFF
once	TRBV7-9	TRBJ1-3	NA	TGTGCCAGCAGCCCGCCGCGAAGGGGTGATCGAAACACCATATATTTT	CASSPPRRGDRNTIYF
NA	TRBV29-1	TRBJ2-3	NA	TGCAGCGTTGCAGGGATTAGCACAGATACGCAGTATTTT	CSVAGISTDTQYF
NA	TRBV13	TRBJ2-2	NA	TGTGCCAGCAGTTGGGACCGGGGGGAGCTGTTTTTT	CASSWDRGELFF
NA	TRBV27	TRBJ2-7	TRBD2	TGTGCCAGCAGTTTATTAGCGGGAGTATCCTACGAGCAGTACTTC	CASSLLAGVSYEQYF
NA	TRBV7-8	TRBJ2-3	NA	TGTGCCAGCAGCTTCCGGGGCACAGATACGCAGTATTTT	CASSFRGTDTQYF
once	TRBV6-1	TRBJ1-1	TRBD1	TGTGCCAGCAGGACGCGACAGGGGAAGACTGAAGCTTTCTTT	CASRTRQGKTEAFF
NA	TRBV11-1	TRBJ2-7	TRBD1	TGTGCCAGCAGCGCGGGGGACAGGGGCACTTCCTACGAGCAGTACTTC	CASSAGDRGTSYEQYF
NA	TRBV11-2	TRBJ1-1	NA	TGTGCCAGCAGCCAGAACCCCGGACAGCGTGGGGAAGCTTTCTTT	CASSQNPGQRGEAFF
NA	TRBV19	TRBJ2-7	NA	TGTGCCAGTAGTATAGATCTCCCGGGGAAGAGATACGAGCAGTACTTC	CASSIDLPGKRYEQYF
NA	TRBV9	TRBJ2-7	NA	TGTGCCAGCAGCCCAGGGGCCGAGCAGTACTTC	CASSPGAEQYF
NA	TRBV29-1	TRBJ2-7	NA	TGCAGCGTTGTGGCAAGATCTTCCTACGAGCAGTACTTC	CSVVARSSYEQYF
once	TRBV4-2	TRBJ2-7	NA	TGTGCCAGCAGCCTAAACGGGGCGCGGGAGCAGTACTTC	CASSLNGAREQYF